Below are 14 T cell receptor beta chains sequenced from a single sample in a study of cytomegalovirus exposure and HLA in healthy donors. The assay was immunoSEQ multiplex PCR, and TCRdb's table has in-frame clones only and misses some. Among 250,000 to 400,000 clones listed, around 90% were seen once. Sequencing was performed on PBMCs. The receptors were gathered from a man in his thirties or forties in good health and CMV-seronegative.

The V call is TRBV12-5, the J call TRBJ1-1; 8 bases are a match to TRBD1. Germline CDR1 and CDR2: LGHNT and FRNRAP. The CDR3 covers 13 residues. V trimming: 3 bases; J trimming: 11 bases; junction bases outside the gene matches: 8. CDR3: CASGLSRGLEAFF. CDR3 bases: TGTGCTAGTGGTTTAAGCAGGGGGCTTGAGGCTTTCTTT.

The J gene is TRBJ1-2, the V gene TRBV6-6; D might be TRBD1 (6 bases). Germline CDR1 is MNHNY and CDR2 is SVGAGI (reference sequence). The CDR3 consists of 13 residues. Trimming removed 5 bases at V and 11 bases at J, with 18 bases between. This chain's CDR3 is CASSGDKDPKYTF. In DNA, the CDR3 is TGTGCCAGCAGTGGGGACAAGGACCCTAAATACACCTTC.

This clone was seen once. The chain uses TRBV19 and TRBJ2-7, with D perhaps matching TRBD1 (6 bases). The ends were cut back, 5 bases at V and 3 bases at J, with 17 bases in the middle. From germline, CDR1 is LNHDA and CDR2 SQIVND (reference sequence). The length of the CDR3 is 15 residues. Here the CDR3 DNA reads TGTGCCAGTAGTGCCTCGGGACAATCCAACTACGAGCAGTACTTC. Its translation is CASSASGQSNYEQYF.

This sequence joins TRBV2 and TRBJ2-7, with D perhaps matching TRBD2 (6 bases). Germline CDR1 and CDR2: SNHLY and FYNNEI. The CDR3 loop spans 14 amino acids. V dropped 1 base and J dropped 1 base, with 8 bases sitting between them. The CDR3 region has the DNA TGTGCCAGCAGTGAAGTCGGGGGATCCTACGAGCAGTACTTC. It translates to CASSEVGGSYEQYF.

The rearrangement uses TRBV11-2 and TRBJ1-6; TRBD1 agrees at 8 bases. The length of the CDR3 is 16 residues. Unmatched junction bases numbered 6, after V lost 3 bases and J lost 5 bases. Germline CDR1 is SGHAT and CDR2 is FQNNGV. This CDR3 is CASSLGQGANNSPLHF. The CDR3 DNA follows: TGTGCCAGCAGCTTGGGCCAGGGGGCCAATAATTCACCCCTCCACTTT. Full variable domain (outside the CDR3, taken from reference TRBV11-2 and TRBJ1-6): EAGVAQSPRYKIIEKRQSVAFWCNPISGHATLYWYQQILGQGPKLLIQFQNNGVVDDSQLPKDRFSAERLKGVDSTLKIQPAKLEDSAVYLCASSLGQGANNSPLHFGNGTRLTVT.

This sequence joins TRBV19 and TRBJ2-7, with D possibly TRBD2 on 5 matching bases. Trimming took 5 bases from V and 6 from J, leaving 14 bases between them. CDR3 size: 13 residues. In germline, CDR1 is LNHDA, CDR2 SQIVND (reference sequence). CDR3 sequence reads: CASSGRRVGEQYF. The CDR3 DNA sequence: TGTGCCAGTAGTGGGAGAAGGGTAGGCGAGCAGTACTTC.

This chain connects TRBV5-1 to TRBJ2-1; 9 bases agree with TRBD1. The CDR3 spans 15 residues. The junction had 7 bases not matched to a gene; V was cut back by 4 bases and J by 5 bases. CDR1 and CDR2 (germline): SGHRS, YFSETQ. CDR3: CASSAGQGEDNEQFF. CDR3 coding DNA: TGCGCCAGCAGCGCGGGACAGGGTGAGGACAATGAGCAGTTCTTC. The full variable domain, its missing parts supplied by reference TRBV5-1 and TRBJ2-1, is KAGVTQTPRYLIKTRGQQVTLSCSPISGHRSVSWYQQTPGQGLQFLFEYFSETQRNKGNFPGRFSGRQFSNSRSEMNVSTLELGDSALYLCASSAGQGEDNEQFFGPGTRLTVL.

The chain combines TRBV2 with TRBJ1-1, with D perhaps matching TRBD1 (6 bases). Germline loops: CDR1 SNHLY, CDR2 FYNNEI. Trimming took 6 bases from V and 4 from J, leaving 15 bases between them. The CDR3 has 14 amino acids. The CDR3: CASRLEGVSTEAFF. The DNA for the CDR3 is TGTGCCAGCAGACTTGAGGGGGTTAGCACTGAAGCTTTCTTT.

On this clone itself: Its ends do not fully match the called genes, so a read error is possible. The genes are TRBV20-1 and TRBJ1-1; D might be TRBD1 (6 bases). The CDR3 is made up of 10 amino acids. Germline V gene lookup returns CDR1 DFQATT and CDR2 SNEGSKA (reference sequence). CDR3: CSPRDTEAFF. The CDR3 DNA reads TGCAGCCCTAGGGACACCGAAGCTTTCTTT.

The V call is TRBV6-5, the J call TRBJ1-2, with 7 bases that match TRBD1. The CDR3 runs to 11 residues. The V gene's germline CDR1 is MNHEY and CDR2 SVGAGI. V lost 9 bases, J lost 11 bases, and 9 bases stayed unmatched. The CDR3 region is CASYRDSGYTF. The CDR3 coding sequence is TGTGCCAGTTATCGGGACAGTGGATACACCTTC.

The chain recombines TRBV2 with TRBJ2-1; weak D call: TRBD1 (5 bases). Per the germline V gene, CDR1 is SNHLY and CDR2 is FYNNEI. This CDR3 has 12 residues. V was pared by 10 bases and J by 7 bases, with 14 bases between. The CDR3 DNA reads as TGTGCCACCAGGACACGTTGGAATGAGCAGTTCTTC. This codes for CATRTRWNEQFF.

The chain employs TRBV5-1 and TRBJ1-6; 7 bases match TRBD1. CDR3 length equals 14 residues. Germline CDR1 is SGHRS and CDR2 is YFSETQ. J lost 5 bases, V lost 3 bases, and 2 bases had no gene match. The CDR3 nucleotides read TGCGCCAGCAGCTCGGGACAGAATAATTCACCCCTCCACTTT. Amino acids: CASSSGQNNSPLHF.

This clone appeared a single time. V is TRBV2 and J is TRBJ2-1, with TRBD2 identical over 10 bases. Germline CDR1 and CDR2: SNHLY and FYNNEI. This CDR3 has 14 residues. The ends lost 5 bases at V and 5 bases at J; junction bases unmatched: 3. The CDR3 here is CASSRTSGHNEQFF. For the CDR3, the DNA is TGTGCCAGCAGTAGGACTAGCGGACACAATGAGCAGTTCTTC.

This chain connects TRBV5-1 to TRBJ1-1; 8 bases align to TRBD1. Germline V gives CDR1 SGHRS, CDR2 YFSETQ. The CDR3 totals 12 residues. V gave up 4 bases and J gave up 8 bases; unmatched junction bases: 4. CDR3 in amino acids: CASSPGQGEAFF. The CDR3 nucleotides read TGCGCCAGCAGCCCTGGACAGGGCGAAGCTTTCTTT. The full variable domain, completed using reference TRBV5-1 and TRBJ1-1, is KAGVTQTPRYLIKTRGQQVTLSCSPISGHRSVSWYQQTPGQGLQFLFEYFSETQRNKGNFPGRFSGRQFSNSRSEMNVSTLELGDSALYLCASSPGQGEAFFGQGTRLTVV.